One sample yielded the 27 T cell receptor beta chains listed below, sequenced in a study of T-cell reconstitution after alpha-beta-depleted transplantation in children. Library preparation (for TCRbeta) was performed with unique molecular identifiers. TCRdb recomputed calls from the PCR reads with MiXCR, one row per CDR3 protein. The table lists 500,000 or so distinct CDR3 sequences, around a third of them singletons. Sequences were derived from PBMCs from the stem cell graft donor, sampled from the stem cell graft. These receptors all stem from a human donor who donated a stem cell graft to a child with aplastic anemia.

This clonotype was detected only a few times. V is TRBV9 and J is TRBJ1-6, with unresolved D. The germline V gene encodes CDR1 SGDLS and CDR2 YYNGEE. This CDR3 spans 15 amino acids. Trimming removed 0 bases at V and 5 bases at J, with 9 bases between. The CDR3 bases are TGTGCCAGCAGCGTAGTTGGAACGAATAATTCACCCCTCCACTTT. Its translation is CASSVVGTNNSPLHF.

This clonotype appeared a few times. The chain has TRBV5-6 and TRBJ1-5, with a possible D match to TRBD1 (6 bases). This CDR3 spans 14 amino acids. Germline V gene lookup returns CDR1 SGHDT and CDR2 YYEEEE. Trimming removed 6 bases from V and 5 bases from J, with 15 bases in between. Here the CDR3 DNA reads TGTGCCAGCACCCTCGGAGGGGGGGATCAGCCCCAGCATTTT. Its protein is CASTLGGGDQPQHF.

This chain connects TRBV9 to TRBJ1-2, with D possibly TRBD1 on 6 matching bases. CDR3 length equals 15 residues. Per the germline V gene, CDR1 is SGDLS and CDR2 is YYNGEE. V dropped 3 bases and J dropped 2 bases, with 14 bases sitting between them. The CDR3 loop is CASSADIQGNYGYTF. The DNA for the CDR3 is TGTGCCAGCAGCGCCGACATACAGGGAAACTATGGCTACACCTTC. Complete variable domain (other parts from reference TRBV9 and TRBJ1-2): DSGVTQTPKHLITATGQRVTLRCSPRSGDLSVYWYQQSLDQGLQFLIQYYNGEERAKGNILERFSAQQFPDLHSELNLSSLELGDSALYFCASSADIQGNYGYTFGSGTRLTVV.

The chain recombines TRBV3-1 with TRBJ2-5, with 9 bases that match TRBD1. The CDR3 totals 16 residues. Trimming at V came to 6 bases and at J to 7 bases, leaving 15 bases not matched to a gene. Germline loops: CDR1 LGHDT, CDR2 YNNKEL (reference sequence). As DNA, the CDR3 is TGTGCCAGCAGTCCTCGTGGGACAGGGCCGAGGGGGACCCAGTACTTC. Its translation: CASSPRGTGPRGTQYF.

The rearrangement links TRBV18 to TRBJ2-7; 11 bases fit TRBD2. V was pared by 0 bases and J by 3 bases, with 4 bases of the junction left unmatched. CDR3 length equals 16 residues. The germline gives CDR1 KGHSH, CDR2 LQKENI. Written as DNA, the CDR3 is TGTGCCAGCTCACCACCAGGGCTAGCGGGAGGCTACGAGCAGTACTTC. Encoded protein: CASSPPGLAGGYEQYF.

This clonotype was counted once. The genes are TRBV18 and TRBJ1-5; D is unclear. The CDR3 totals 13 residues. The V gene's germline CDR1 is KGHSH and CDR2 LQKENI. With 3 bases removed from V and 8 bases from J, the gap between germline ends came to 11 bases. CDR3 DNA sequence: TGTGCCAGCTCACCGCGAGTGAATGAGCCCCAGCATTTT. Protein sequence: CASSPRVNEPQHF.

This clonotype was observed a few times. The chain recombines TRBV27 with TRBJ1-1, with 9 bases matching TRBD1. CDR1 MNHEY and CDR2 SMNVEV come from the germline V gene (reference sequence). The V segment lost 3 bases and the J segment 1 base; nucleotides outside the gene matches: 3. This CDR3 has 15 amino acids. In nucleotides, the CDR3 is TGTGCCAGCAGTTTCTTGGGACAGGGGAACACTGAAGCTTTCTTT. It encodes CASSFLGQGNTEAFF.

The V call is TRBV30, the J call TRBJ2-2; 7 nucleotides match TRBD2. CDR1 and CDR2 (germline): GTSNPN, SVGIG (reference sequence). This CDR3 has 16 amino acids. The junction had 9 bases not matched to a gene; V was cut back by 1 base and J by 4 bases. The CDR3 region has the DNA TGTGCCTGGAGTGGCCAGGCGGGAGTCAGCACCGGGGAGCTGTTTTTT. As protein: CAWSGQAGVSTGELFF.

The chain is built from TRBV30 and TRBJ2-7, with D possibly being TRBD1 (6 bases). This CDR3 spans 13 amino acids. Germline values: CDR1 GTSNPN, CDR2 SVGIG (reference sequence). Trimming cost V 4 bases and J 1 base, with 11 bases left between them. The CDR3 bases are TGTGCCTGGAATGCGGACAGATCCTACGAGCAGTACTTC. It codes for CAWNADRSYEQYF. Full variable domain (outside the CDR3, taken from reference TRBV30 and TRBJ2-7): SQTIHQWPATLVQPVGSPLSLECTVEGTSNPNLYWYRQAAGRGLQLLFYSVGIGQISSEVPQNLSASRPQDRQFILSSKKLLLSDSGFYLCAWNADRSYEQYFGPGTRLTVT.

The table lists this clonotype with a few counts. The chain links TRBV6-1 to TRBJ1-4, with D uncertain. The germline V and J ends were trimmed by 5 bases and 1 base, with 8 bases remaining between them. The CDR3 is 14 amino acids. The germline V gene encodes CDR1 MNHNS and CDR2 SASEGT. CDR3 nucleotide sequence: TGTGCCAGCAGTCGTAGGGTAACTAATGAAAAACTGTTTTTT. It is translated as CASSRRVTNEKLFF.

This chain joins TRBV27 and TRBJ1-1, with no clear D. CDR3 length equals 12 residues. From germline, CDR1 is MNHEY and CDR2 SMNVEV (reference sequence). The ends were cut back, 7 bases at V and 6 bases at J, with 12 bases in the middle. The CDR3 region has the DNA TGTGCCAGCATGACCGGGGTAGCTGAAGCTTTCTTT. It is translated as CASMTGVAEAFF.

A remark on this clonotype: Compared with germline, one end of the junction differs, possibly owing to a read error. The gene calls are TRBV5-1 and TRBJ1-2; 7 positions match TRBD1. This CDR3 has 13 amino acids. Germline assignment: CDR1 SGHRS and CDR2 YFSETQ. The CDR3 DNA follows: TGCGCCAGCAGCTTCCGGGACAGCTTTGGCTACGCCTTC. Amino acid sequence: CASSFRDSFGYAF. Full variable domain (remainder filled in from reference TRBV5-1 and TRBJ1-2): KAGVTQTPRYLIKTRGQQVTLSCSPISGHRSVSWYQQTPGQGLQFLFEYFSETQRNKGNFPGRFSGRQFSNSRSEMNVSTLELGDSALYLCASSFRDSFGYAFGSGTRLTVV.

The chain couples TRBV10-3 to TRBJ2-3, with 13 bases lining up with TRBD2. Germline trimming cut 6 bases from V and 2 bases from J; bases unmatched to any gene: 5. The CDR3 runs 16 residues. The V gene's germline CDR1 is ENHRY and CDR2 SYGVKD. CDR3 DNA: TGTGCCATCAGAGACGGACTAGCGGGAGACACAGATACGCAGTATTTT. Translation: CAIRDGLAGDTDTQYF.

This clonotype was found a few times. The chain uses TRBV18 and TRBJ2-5; D is uncertain. Germline CDR1 KGHSH, CDR2 LQKENI. Trimming removed 5 bases at V and 5 bases at J, with 24 bases between. CDR3 length: 17 amino acids. CDR3: CASSFNGRPSVGETQYF. In nucleotides, the CDR3 is TGTGCCAGCTCATTTAATGGCAGACCTTCGGTTGGGGAGACCCAGTACTTC.

The chain carries TRBV5-6 and TRBJ1-1; 9 nucleotides agree with TRBD1. V lost 0 bases to trimming and J lost 1 base; unmatched junction nucleotides: 1. Germline V gives CDR1 SGHDT, CDR2 YYEEEE. The CDR3 has 15 residues. CDR3 sequence reads: CASSLGDRENTEAFF. The CDR3 bases are TGTGCCAGCAGCTTGGGGGACAGGGAGAACACTGAAGCTTTCTTT.

The J gene is TRBJ2-1, the V gene TRBV7-6; weak D call: TRBD2 (6 bases). Germline CDR1 is SGHVS and CDR2 is FNYEAQ. This CDR3 comprises 15 residues. V was clipped by 6 bases and J by 5 bases, with 17 bases between them. The CDR3 region is CASSPTGTRNNEQFF. As DNA, the CDR3 is TGTGCCAGCAGTCCAACCGGGACTCGCAACAATGAGCAGTTCTTC.

The chain has TRBV28 and TRBJ1-2, with TRBD1 identical over 7 bases. CDR3 length equals 14 residues. Per germline, CDR1 MDHEN and CDR2 SYDVKM. The V and J ends lost 6 bases and 3 bases, in that order; junction bases with no gene match: 7. The CDR3 coding sequence is TGTGCCAGCAGCTCAGGGGGGCGGGACTATGGCTACACCTTC. Amino acid sequence: CASSSGGRDYGYTF.

The J gene is TRBJ2-1, the V gene TRBV5-1; 7 bases are shared with TRBD2. With V trimmed by 1 base and J by 8 bases, 3 bases remained unmatched. This CDR3 region has 13 residues. CDR1 and CDR2 from the germline V gene are SGHRS and YFSETQ. CDR3 nucleotides: TGCGCCAGCAGCTTGATCGGGAGGTATGAGCAGTTCTTC. Translated: CASSLIGRYEQFF.

V gene TRBV20-1 combines with J gene TRBJ2-7; D call uncertain. The CDR3 covers 13 residues. Germline lookup yields CDR1 DFQATT and CDR2 SNEGSKA (reference sequence). The V end lost 6 bases, the J end lost 5 bases, and 17 bases lay between the germline ends. The chain's CDR3 is CSASQAGLNEQYF. CDR3 sequence (DNA): TGCAGTGCCTCTCAAGCAGGCCTTAACGAGCAGTACTTC.

The chain recombines TRBV7-2 with TRBJ1-2; 7 positions agree with TRBD1. The ends lost 1 base at V and 8 bases at J; junction bases unmatched: 7. The germline V gene encodes CDR1 SGHTA and CDR2 FQGNSA. The CDR3 contains 14 residues. CDR3 DNA sequence: TGTGCCAGCAGCTTAGTGTCCGGGACAGAGGGCTACACCTTC. Its protein product is CASSLVSGTEGYTF.

This clonotype occurred a few times. The chain has TRBV29-1 and TRBJ2-3, with 8 bases fitting TRBD2. The CDR3 has 14 residues. Per the germline V gene, CDR1 is SQVTM and CDR2 is ANQGSEA. V lost 1 base, J lost 8 bases, and 8 bases stayed unmatched. The CDR3 region is CSVEVGAGVGTQYF. CDR3 bases: TGCAGCGTTGAAGTAGGAGCGGGAGTCGGTACGCAGTATTTT.

The J gene is TRBJ1-3, the V gene TRBV20-1; D is undetermined. Looked up from germline, CDR1 is DFQATT and CDR2 is SNEGSKA (reference sequence). The ends were cut back, 6 bases at V and 2 bases at J, with 11 bases in the middle. CDR3 length equals 13 residues. The CDR3 sequence is CSAALAPGNTIYF. In nucleotides, the CDR3 is TGCAGTGCCGCCCTGGCGCCTGGAAACACCATATATTTT.

J is TRBJ2-1 and V is TRBV28; D is unclear. Trimming took 3 bases from V and 10 from J, leaving 16 bases between them. This CDR3 contains 14 residues. Germline V gives CDR1 MDHEN, CDR2 SYDVKM. CDR3 sequence reads: CASSFRTRLEEQFF. The CDR3 DNA reads as TGTGCCAGCAGTTTTCGGACCAGGCTTGAGGAGCAGTTCTTC.

There are a few counts of this clonotype. This sequence joins TRBV7-9 and TRBJ2-1, with 14 bases identical to TRBD2. CDR1 is SEHNR, CDR2 FQNEAQ, per germline (reference sequence). The CDR3 extends over 16 amino acids. J gave up 9 bases and V 5 bases, and 9 bases lay outside the gene matches. CDR3: CASSLGGTSGSGEQFF. The CDR3 nucleotides read TGTGCCAGCAGCCTCGGCGGGACTAGCGGGAGCGGTGAGCAGTTCTTC.

This clonotype was observed a few times. CDR3: CASSFWSGANVLTF. In DNA form, the CDR3 reads TGTGCCAGCAGTTTTTGGTCTGGGGCCAACGTCCTGACTTTC. The chain couples TRBV12-3 or TRBV12-4 to TRBJ2-6; D gene uncertain. This CDR3 is 14 amino acids long. The V end was cut by 3 bases, the J end by 1 base, with 4 bases between.

The J gene is TRBJ1-1, the V gene TRBV12-3 or TRBV12-4; TRBD1 is a possible D gene (5 bases). V gave up 2 bases and J gave up 1 base, with 17 bases separating them. This CDR3 comprises 17 residues. The CDR3 sequence: CASSLRAGVGGNTEAFF. The CDR3 DNA reads as TGTGCCAGCAGTTTACGGGCAGGTGTGGGGGGGAACACTGAAGCTTTCTTT.

A few counts support this clonotype. The rearrangement links TRBV6-2 or TRBV6-3 to TRBJ2-1; D is unresolved. V was clipped by 6 bases and J by 0 bases, with 9 bases between them. This CDR3 has 14 residues. Germline lookup yields CDR1 MNHEY and CDR2 SVGEGT. The CDR3 region is CASRVPSSYNEQFF. The CDR3 region has the DNA TGTGCCAGCAGGGTACCAAGCTCCTACAATGAGCAGTTCTTC.